This T cell receptor beta chain appears in the sequencing data of a study of T cells in Graves' hyperthyroidism and ophthalmopathy. Findings and limits, study-wide: Blood also carried most thyroid clonotypes expanded above 0.001. It was a median around 6 months before onset that the model predicted ophthalmopathy.

CDR1 and CDR2 from the germline V gene are LNHNV and YYDKDF (reference sequence). V was trimmed by 3 bases and J by 2 bases, leaving 8 bases between them. This CDR3 is 13 amino acids long. The TCR beta CDR3 regions underwent amplification using RNA transcripts as the source. First-round RT-PCR of the TCR CDR3 relied on the HTBI primer set. TCRdb reprocessed the multiplex PCR reads via MiXCR and lists one record per CDR3 protein. Altogether around 280,000 distinct CDR3 sequences are present, about 14% being singletons, with the ten largest covering 7% to 8.5%. Hyperthyroidism had been newly diagnosed in patients aged 18 to 65, and its duration was under 2 months. The authors obtained PBMCs from roughly 10 ml of fresh peripheral blood. This clonotype showed up many times. The antigen is unknown.

Specimen: blood. V and J are TRBV15 and TRBJ2-7; D is possibly TRBD1 or TRBD2 (5 bases each). The sequence was obtained from a woman between 25 and 40 years old with Graves' hyperthyroidism that later progressed to Graves' ophthalmopathy. This CDR3 is CATSRWGTYEQYF. The CDR3 DNA reads as TGTGCCACCAGCAGGTGGGGGACCTACGAGCAGTACTTC.